This is a list of T cell receptor beta chains from one sample in a study of memory CD4+ T cells and cytomegalovirus serostatus. Here immunoSEQ multiplex PCR was the method, and the copy in TCRdb shows in-frame clones only, minus some. Of roughly 64,000 clones listed, 75% to 80% are singletons. The source material was memory CD4+ T cells from blood. These receptors came from an adult in good health and CMV-seronegative. Each CDR3 is given with its conserved first and last residue. A D gene is named only where the DNA matches it firmly. Rows may omit the clone size; those that give it use once, few, many or a size class.

j_call d_call cdr3_length clone_size v_call cdr3_nt cdr3_aa
TRBJ1-2 . 14 . TRBV27 TGTGCCAGCAGTTACTCCGGGTCCTACTATGGCTACACCTTC CASSYSGSYYGYTF
TRBJ1-1 . 15 . TRBV28 TGTGCCAGCAGTATAATGAGGTCAAGGGGCACTGAAGCTTTCTTT CASSIMRSRGTEAFF
TRBJ2-7 TRBD1 13 once TRBV29-1 TGCAGCGCTCGACAGGGGAATGGGTACGAGCAGTACTTC CSARQGNGYEQYF
TRBJ2-1 . 12 . TRBV7-2 TGTGCCAGCAGCTTCGTTACCAATGAGCAGTTCTTC CASSFVTNEQFF
TRBJ1-2 TRBD1 17 . TRBV5-4 TGTGCCAGCAGCCGTGAAACAGGGGCCGGAGGGGACTATGGCTACACCTTC CASSRETGAGGDYGYTF
TRBJ2-4 . 14 . TRBV7-9 TGTGCCAGCAGCTTAAACAGGGCTGTCGACATTCAGTACTTC CASSLNRAVDIQYF
TRBJ2-1 TRBD1 15 . TRBV9 TGTGCCAGCAGCGCCCAGGGGGCCCCCTACAATGAGCAGTTCTTC CASSAQGAPYNEQFF
TRBJ1-2 TRBD1 15 few TRBV2 TGTGCCAGCAGACGCCCGGGACAGCTTAACTATGGCTACACCTTC CASRRPGQLNYGYTF
TRBJ1-5 . 15 once TRBV27 TGTGCCAGCAGTTCATATCCCGACAGCAATCAGCCCCAGCATTTT CASSSYPDSNQPQHF
TRBJ1-2 . 19 . TRBV27 TGTGCCAGCAGCCGGTCCTCTGAAACTCTTCTCCGGGCTAACTATGGCTACACCTTC CASSRSSETLLRANYGYTF
TRBJ1-5 . 14 . TRBV2 TGTGCCAGCAGTGATACGGCAGGCAATCAGCCCCAGCATTTT CASSDTAGNQPQHF
TRBJ2-7 . 13 . TRBV5-4 TGTGCCAGCACGCACCAGGGGGGCGACGAGCAGTACTTC CASTHQGGDEQYF
TRBJ2-7 . 14 . TRBV7-9 TGTGCCAGCAGCTTAGGAGGGGGTTCCTACGAGCAGTACTTC CASSLGGGSYEQYF
TRBJ1-5 TRBD1 16 few TRBV30 TGTGCCTGGAGTGTACTAGGGACAGGTCCCGTGGGGGCCCAGCATTTT CAWSVLGTGPVGAQHF
TRBJ2-1 . 13 . TRBV6-1 TGTGCCAGCAGGGCCGGAGGATACAATGAGCAGTTCTTC CASRAGGYNEQFF
TRBJ1-3 TRBD1 15 few TRBV18 TGTGCCAGCTCAAGCGGACAGGGCTCTGGAAACACCATATATTTT CASSSGQGSGNTIYF
TRBJ1-1 TRBD1 15 . TRBV5-4 TGTGCCAGCAGCTTTAAAAGTGGGACAGAACCTGAAGCTTTCTTT CASSFKSGTEPEAFF
TRBJ2-7 . 13 . TRBV18 TGTGCCAGCTCACCGGAGGGTTCCTACGAGCAGTACTTC CASSPEGSYEQYF
TRBJ1-1 . 12 . TRBV5-1 TGCGCCAGCAGCTGGGGGGCCACTGAAGCTTTCTTT CASSWGATEAFF
TRBJ2-7 . 11 . TRBV20-1 TGCAGTGCTAGACTCAGGGACGAGCAGTACTTC CSARLRDEQYF
TRBJ2-5 . 13 . TRBV29-1 TGCAGCGCTTGGAGGGGCAGACAAGAGACCCAGTACTTC CSAWRGRQETQYF
TRBJ1-5 . 14 . TRBV10-3 TGTGCCATCAGTGAGTCGAGGGGGGATCAGCCCCAGCATTTT CAISESRGDQPQHF
TRBJ2-1 . 13 once TRBV7-2 TGTGCCAGCAGCCTAGGGCCTACTAGAGAGCAGTTCTTC CASSLGPTREQFF
TRBJ2-5 . 14 few TRBV6-6 TGTGCCAGCAGGCCGGGGGGCTCACAAGAGACCCAGTACTTC CASRPGGSQETQYF
TRBJ2-7 TRBD2 16 . TRBV19 TGTGCCAGTAGTAGGCCGGGACTAGCGGGGTCGTTCGAGCAGTACTTC CASSRPGLAGSFEQYF
TRBJ1-4 . 12 . TRBV30 TGTGCCTGGAACCCCGGAGGGGAAAAACTGTTTTTT CAWNPGGEKLFF
TRBJ2-2 . 14 once TRBV2 TGTGCCAGCAGATCCACAGCGAACACCGGGGAGCTGTTTTTT CASRSTANTGELFF
TRBJ2-7 . 13 . TRBV2 TGTGCCAGCAGTGACCGGGGATTCTACGAGCAGTACTTC CASSDRGFYEQYF
TRBJ1-6 TRBD1 14 . TRBV2 TGTGCCAGCAGCGCGGACAGGGGAACTTCACCCCTCCACTTT CASSADRGTSPLHF
TRBJ2-5 TRBD1 15 . TRBV27 TGTGCCAGCAGTCTGGGGACAGGGGGGGGAAAGACCCAGTACTTC CASSLGTGGGKTQYF
TRBJ2-3 . 17 . TRBV7-3 TGTGCCAGCAGCTTAAATCCTAGTTCTACGGCTAGGGATACGCAGTATTTT CASSLNPSSTARDTQYF
TRBJ2-1 TRBD2 18 once TRBV11-2 TGTGCCAGCAGCCCCGGGCCGGGGCGGGAGTACTCCTACAATGAGCAGTTCTTC CASSPGPGREYSYNEQFF
TRBJ1-1 TRBD1 15 . TRBV5-6 TGTGCCAGCAGCTTTGGAGACAGGGGGGCCACTGAAGCTTTCTTT CASSFGDRGATEAFF
TRBJ1-5 . 11 once TRBV5-8 TGTGCCAGCAGCACATATAGCAATCAGCATTTT CASSTYSNQHF
TRBJ1-1 . 13 . TRBV7-9 TGTGCCAGCAGCATTACGCGGGATGCTGAAGCTTTCTTT CASSITRDAEAFF
TRBJ1-5 . 12 . TRBV18 TGTGCCAGCTCACCTTTCAATCAGCCCCAGCATTTT CASSPFNQPQHF
TRBJ1-4 . 12 . TRBV29-1 TGCAGCGTTGCTGGGGGCAGGGAAAAACTGTTTTTT CSVAGGREKLFF
TRBJ2-3 TRBD1 13 . TRBV6-5 TGTGCCAGCAGGGGAACAGGGGCAGATACGCAGTATTTT CASRGTGADTQYF
TRBJ1-4 . 15 once TRBV14 TGTGCCAGCAGCCAAGTTCACGGAAGTAATGAAAAACTGTTTTTT CASSQVHGSNEKLFF
TRBJ2-7 . 15 . TRBV5-6 TGTGCCAGCAGCTTGGCCGGACAGCCCTGGGACGAGCAGTACTTC CASSLAGQPWDEQYF
TRBJ1-3 . 16 once TRBV6-5 TGTGCCAGCAGTTACTCCCTCGTTGGGACTGGAAACACCATATATTTT CASSYSLVGTGNTIYF
TRBJ1-2 TRBD1 17 . TRBV9 TGTGCCAGCAGCGTAGCCCCGGGACAGGGAGATGTCTATGGCTACACCTTC CASSVAPGQGDVYGYTF
TRBJ1-3 TRBD1 16 . TRBV28 TGTGCCAGCAGCCCCCCCCCGACAGGGACTGGAAACACCATATATTTT CASSPPPTGTGNTIYF
TRBJ2-7 . 15 . TRBV4-2 TGTGCCAGCAGCCGAATAGGGGGAGGGAGAAACGAGCAGTACTTC CASSRIGGGRNEQYF
TRBJ2-7 TRBD1 13 . TRBV5-1 TGCGCCAGCAGCATAGAGGGGGCAGGAGAGCAGTACTTC CASSIEGAGEQYF
TRBJ1-1 . 15 once TRBV13 TGTGCCAGCAGCTTCGAAACGAGGGAGGTGACTGAAGCTTTCTTT CASSFETREVTEAFF
TRBJ1-1 . 13 . TRBV18 TGTGCCAGCTCACCAGAGGGGAACACTGAAGCTTTCTTT CASSPEGNTEAFF
TRBJ2-1 . 14 . TRBV18 TGTGCCAGCTCACCACCTAGCTCCTACAATGAGCAGTTCTTC CASSPPSSYNEQFF
TRBJ1-1 TRBD1 14 once TRBV19 TGTGCCAGTAGTGTTACAGGGGGCTTGGGTGAAGCTTTCTTT CASSVTGGLGEAFF
TRBJ2-3 TRBD2 17 . TRBV28 TGTGCCAGCAGCCGTCTCTTGACTAGCGGTAGCACAGATACGCAGTATTTT CASSRLLTSGSTDTQYF
TRBJ1-2 . 13 . TRBV30 TGTGCCTGGAGTAGGGCGGGAAACTATGGCTACACCTTC CAWSRAGNYGYTF
TRBJ1-6 . 13 . TRBV7-6 TGTGCCAGCAGCTCAACAGGTGATACACCCCTCCACTTT CASSSTGDTPLHF
TRBJ2-1 TRBD2 17 . TRBV5-1 TGCGCCAGCAGCTTGTCGACTAGCGGGAGTTGGAACAATGAGCAGTTCTTC CASSLSTSGSWNNEQFF
TRBJ1-1 . 13 . TRBV11-2 TGTGCCAGCAGCTTTTTCCAGAACACTGAAGCTTTCTTT CASSFFQNTEAFF
TRBJ1-1 . 12 . TRBV30 TGTGCCTGGAGTGTACAGGTAGGGCGAGCTTTCTTT CAWSVQVGRAFF
TRBJ1-2 TRBD1 14 . TRBV5-1 TGCGCCAGCAGCCCAGTCGGGACAGGGAGTGGCTACACCTTC CASSPVGTGSGYTF